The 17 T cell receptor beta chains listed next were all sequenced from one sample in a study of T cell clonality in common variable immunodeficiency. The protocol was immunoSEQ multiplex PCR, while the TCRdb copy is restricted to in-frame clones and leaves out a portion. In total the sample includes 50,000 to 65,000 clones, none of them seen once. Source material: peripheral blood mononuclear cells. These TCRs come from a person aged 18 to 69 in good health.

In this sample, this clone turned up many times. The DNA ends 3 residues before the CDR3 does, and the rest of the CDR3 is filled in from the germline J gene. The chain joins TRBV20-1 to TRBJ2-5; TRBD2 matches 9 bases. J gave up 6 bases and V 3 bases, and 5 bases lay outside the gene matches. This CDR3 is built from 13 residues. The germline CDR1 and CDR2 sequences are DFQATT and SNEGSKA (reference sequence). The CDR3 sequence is CSARGLARQTQYF. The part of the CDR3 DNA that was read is TGCAGTGCTAGGGGACTAGCTAGGCAGACC.

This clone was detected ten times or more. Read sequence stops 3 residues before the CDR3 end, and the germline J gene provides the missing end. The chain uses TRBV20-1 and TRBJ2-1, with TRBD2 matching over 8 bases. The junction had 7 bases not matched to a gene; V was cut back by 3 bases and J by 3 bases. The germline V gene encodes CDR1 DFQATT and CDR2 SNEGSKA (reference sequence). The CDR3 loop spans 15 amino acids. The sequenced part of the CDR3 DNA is TGCAGTGCTAGCGGGAGACTAGCGCTCTACAATGAG. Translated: CSASGRLALYNE. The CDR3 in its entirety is CSASGRLALYNEQFF.

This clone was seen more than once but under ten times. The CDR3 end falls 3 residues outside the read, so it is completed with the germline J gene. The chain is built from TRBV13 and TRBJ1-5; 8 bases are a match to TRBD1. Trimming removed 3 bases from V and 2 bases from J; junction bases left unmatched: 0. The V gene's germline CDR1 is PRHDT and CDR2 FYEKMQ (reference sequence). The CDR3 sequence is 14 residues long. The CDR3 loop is CASSLGQGNQPQHF. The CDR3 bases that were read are TGTGCCAGCAGCTTGGGACAGGGCAATCAGCCC.

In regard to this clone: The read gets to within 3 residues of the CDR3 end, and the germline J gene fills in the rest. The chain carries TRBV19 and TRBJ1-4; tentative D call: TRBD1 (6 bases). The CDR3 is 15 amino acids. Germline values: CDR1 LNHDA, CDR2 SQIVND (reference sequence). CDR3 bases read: TGTGCCAGTAGTCAAGGCAGGGGAGTCGGTTCACCA. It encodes CASSQGRGVGSP. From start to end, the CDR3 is CASSQGRGVGSPLFF.

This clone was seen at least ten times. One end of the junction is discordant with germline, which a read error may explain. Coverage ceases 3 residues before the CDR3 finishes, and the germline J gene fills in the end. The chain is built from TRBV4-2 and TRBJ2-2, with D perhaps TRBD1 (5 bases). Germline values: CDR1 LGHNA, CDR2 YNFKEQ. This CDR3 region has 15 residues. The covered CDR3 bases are TGCGCCAGCAGCCAAGATGTCAGGGAAACCGGGGAG. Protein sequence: CASSQDVRETGE. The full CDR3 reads CASSQDVRETGELFF.

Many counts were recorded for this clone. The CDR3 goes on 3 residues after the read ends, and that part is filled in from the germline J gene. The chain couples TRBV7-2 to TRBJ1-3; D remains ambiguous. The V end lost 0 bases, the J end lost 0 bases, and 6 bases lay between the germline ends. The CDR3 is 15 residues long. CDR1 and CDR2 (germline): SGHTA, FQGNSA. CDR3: CASSLAGRSGNTIYF. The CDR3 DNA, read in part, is TGTGCCAGCAGCTTAGCAGGCCGCTCTGGAAACACC.

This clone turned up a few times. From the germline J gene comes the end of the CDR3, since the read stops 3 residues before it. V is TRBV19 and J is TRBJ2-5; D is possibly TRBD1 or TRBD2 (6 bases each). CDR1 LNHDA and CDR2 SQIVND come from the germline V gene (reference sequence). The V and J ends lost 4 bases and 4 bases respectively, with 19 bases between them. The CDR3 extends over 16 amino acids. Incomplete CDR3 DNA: TGTGCCAGTAGTAGAGACCCCCGAGGGGGAGGAGAGACC. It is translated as CASSRDPRGGGET. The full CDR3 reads CASSRDPRGGGETQYF.

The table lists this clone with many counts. The DNA read from the CDR3 is TGCAGTGCTACTAGCGGGTATGGAACAGATACG. This codes for CSATSGYGTDT. The full CDR3 sequence reads CSATSGYGTDTQYF. This chain joins TRBV20-1 and TRBJ2-3, with TRBD2 matching over 8 bases. The CDR3 end lies 3 residues beyond the end of the read and is filled in from the germline J gene. The V gene end was trimmed by 4 bases and the J gene end by 3 bases; junction bases not matched to a gene: 6. The CDR3 is 14 amino acids. The germline CDR1 and CDR2 sequences are DFQATT and SNEGSKA (reference sequence).

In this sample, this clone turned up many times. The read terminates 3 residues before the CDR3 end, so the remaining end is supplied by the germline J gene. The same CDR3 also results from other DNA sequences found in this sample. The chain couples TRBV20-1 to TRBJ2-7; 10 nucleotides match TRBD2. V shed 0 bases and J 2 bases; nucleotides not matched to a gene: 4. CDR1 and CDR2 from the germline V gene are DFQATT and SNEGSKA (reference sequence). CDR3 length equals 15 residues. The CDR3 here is CSARDQLAGPYEQYF. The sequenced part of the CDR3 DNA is TGCAGTGCTAGAGATCAACTAGCGGGACCCTACGAG.

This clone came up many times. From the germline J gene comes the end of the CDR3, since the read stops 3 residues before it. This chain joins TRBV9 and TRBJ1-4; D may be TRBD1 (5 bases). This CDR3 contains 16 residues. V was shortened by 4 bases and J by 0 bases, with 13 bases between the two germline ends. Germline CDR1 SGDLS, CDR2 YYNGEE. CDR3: CASSPHTGATNEKLFF. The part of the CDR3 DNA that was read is TGTGCCAGCAGCCCTCACACGGGGGCAACTAATGAAAAA.

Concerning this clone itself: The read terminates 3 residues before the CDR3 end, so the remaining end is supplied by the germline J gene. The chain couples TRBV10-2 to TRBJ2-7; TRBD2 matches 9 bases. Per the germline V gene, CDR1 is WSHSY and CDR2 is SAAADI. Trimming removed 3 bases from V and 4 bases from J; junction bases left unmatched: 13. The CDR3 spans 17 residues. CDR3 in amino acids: CASSDGWRREGRYEQYF. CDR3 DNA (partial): TGCGCCAGCAGTGACGGCTGGAGGCGGGAGGGCCGATACGAG.

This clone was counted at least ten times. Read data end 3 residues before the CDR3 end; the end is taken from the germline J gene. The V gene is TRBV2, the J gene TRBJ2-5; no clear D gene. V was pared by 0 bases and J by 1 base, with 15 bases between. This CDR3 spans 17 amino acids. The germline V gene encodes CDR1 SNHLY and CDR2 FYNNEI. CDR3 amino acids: CASSEARGSLVQETQYF. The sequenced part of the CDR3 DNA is TGTGCCAGCAGTGAAGCGCGAGGTAGCCTCGTCCAAGAGACC.

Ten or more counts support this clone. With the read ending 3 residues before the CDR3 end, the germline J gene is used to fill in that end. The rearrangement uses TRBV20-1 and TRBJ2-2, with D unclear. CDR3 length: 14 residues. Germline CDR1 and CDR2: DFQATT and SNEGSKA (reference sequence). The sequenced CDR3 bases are TGCAGTGCTAGAGTAATCGGTTATAATTCACCG. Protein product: CSARVIGYNSP. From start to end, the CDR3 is CSARVIGYNSPLFF.

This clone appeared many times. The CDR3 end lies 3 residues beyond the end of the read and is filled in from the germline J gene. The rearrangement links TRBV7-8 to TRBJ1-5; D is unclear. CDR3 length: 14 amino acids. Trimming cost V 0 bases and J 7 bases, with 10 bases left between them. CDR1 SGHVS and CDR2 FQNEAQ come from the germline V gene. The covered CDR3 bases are TGTGCCAGCAGCTTAGCGGCAGCCAGGCAGCCC. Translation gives CASSLAAARQP. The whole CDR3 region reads CASSLAAARQPQHF.

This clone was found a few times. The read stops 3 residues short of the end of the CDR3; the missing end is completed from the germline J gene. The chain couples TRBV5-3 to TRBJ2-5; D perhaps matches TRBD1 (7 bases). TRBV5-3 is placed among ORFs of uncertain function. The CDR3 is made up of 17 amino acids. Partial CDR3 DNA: TGTGCCAGAAGCCGCACCCCCTATACAGGGGCGCGGGATACC. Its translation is CARSRTPYTGARDT. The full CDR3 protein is CARSRTPYTGARDTQYF.

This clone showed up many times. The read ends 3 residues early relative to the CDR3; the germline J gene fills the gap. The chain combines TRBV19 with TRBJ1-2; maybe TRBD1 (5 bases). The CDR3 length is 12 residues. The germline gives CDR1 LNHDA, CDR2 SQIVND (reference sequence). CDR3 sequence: CASRQSGDTYTF. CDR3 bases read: TGTGCCAGTAGACAGTCGGGGGATACC.

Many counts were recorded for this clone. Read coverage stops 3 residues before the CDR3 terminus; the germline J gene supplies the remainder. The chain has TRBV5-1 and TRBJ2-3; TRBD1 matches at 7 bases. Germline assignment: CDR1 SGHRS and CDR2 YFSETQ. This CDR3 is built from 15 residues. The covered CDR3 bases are TGCGCCAGCAGCTTCCTCCCGGGACAGAAAGAGACG. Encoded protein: CASSFLPGQKET. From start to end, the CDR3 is CASSFLPGQKETQYF.